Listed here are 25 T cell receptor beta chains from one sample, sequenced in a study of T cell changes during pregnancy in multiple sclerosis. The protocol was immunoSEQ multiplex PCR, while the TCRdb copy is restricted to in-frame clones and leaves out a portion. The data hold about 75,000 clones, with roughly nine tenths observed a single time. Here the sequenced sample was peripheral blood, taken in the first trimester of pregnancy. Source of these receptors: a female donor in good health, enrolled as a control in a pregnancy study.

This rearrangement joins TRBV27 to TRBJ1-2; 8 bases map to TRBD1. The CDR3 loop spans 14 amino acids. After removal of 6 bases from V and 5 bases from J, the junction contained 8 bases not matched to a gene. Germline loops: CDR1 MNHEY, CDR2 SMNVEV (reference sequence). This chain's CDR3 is CASRGTGWRYGYTF. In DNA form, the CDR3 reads TGTGCCAGCAGAGGGACAGGTTGGCGGTATGGCTACACCTTC.

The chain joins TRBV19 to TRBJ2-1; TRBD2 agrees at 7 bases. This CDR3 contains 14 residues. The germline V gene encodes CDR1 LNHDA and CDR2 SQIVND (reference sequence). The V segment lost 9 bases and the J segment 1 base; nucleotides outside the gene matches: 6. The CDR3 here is CASDNGGSYNEQFF. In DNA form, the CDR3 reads TGTGCCAGCGACAACGGGGGGTCCTACAATGAGCAGTTCTTC.

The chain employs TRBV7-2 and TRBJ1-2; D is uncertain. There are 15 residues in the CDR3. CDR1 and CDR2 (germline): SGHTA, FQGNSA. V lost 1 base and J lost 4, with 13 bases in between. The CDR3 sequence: CASSLGLRVRYGYTF. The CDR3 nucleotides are TGTGCCAGCAGCTTAGGCCTCCGGGTCCGCTATGGCTACACCTTC.

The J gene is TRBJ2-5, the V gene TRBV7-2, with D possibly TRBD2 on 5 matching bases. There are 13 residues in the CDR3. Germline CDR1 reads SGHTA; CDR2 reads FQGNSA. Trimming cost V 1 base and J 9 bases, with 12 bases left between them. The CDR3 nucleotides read TGTGCCAGCAGCTTAGATGACTATCGGGCCCAGTACTTC. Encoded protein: CASSLDDYRAQYF. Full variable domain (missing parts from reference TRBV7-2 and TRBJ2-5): GAGVSQSPSNKVTEKGKDVELRCDPISGHTALYWYRQSLGQGLEFLIYFQGNSAPDKSGLPSDRFSAERTGGSVSTLTIQRTQQEDSAVYLCASSLDDYRAQYFGPGTRLLVL.

This CDR3 is CASSQAWGGQPQHF. The DNA for the CDR3 is TGCGCCAGCAGCCAAGCATGGGGCGGTCAGCCCCAGCATTTT. The chain uses TRBV4-3 and TRBJ1-5, with a possible D match to TRBD1 (5 bases). The germline CDR1 and CDR2 sequences are LGHNA and YSLEER. Deletions cut 1 base from V and 6 bases from J, with 10 bases between. The CDR3 extends over 14 amino acids.

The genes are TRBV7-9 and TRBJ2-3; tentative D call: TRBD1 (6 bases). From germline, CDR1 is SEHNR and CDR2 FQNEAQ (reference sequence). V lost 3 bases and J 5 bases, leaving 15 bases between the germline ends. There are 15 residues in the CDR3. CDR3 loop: CASSFHSRGRDTQYF. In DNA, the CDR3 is TGTGCCAGCAGCTTCCATTCCAGGGGCAGAGATACGCAGTATTTT.

CDR3 sequence: CASSLVGEGNIQYF. CDR3 sequence (DNA): TGTGCCAGCAGCTTAGTGGGTGAGGGAAACATTCAGTACTTC. The V gene is TRBV7-9, the J gene TRBJ2-4; tentatively, D is TRBD2 (5 bases). Germline lookup yields CDR1 SEHNR and CDR2 FQNEAQ (reference sequence). The V and J ends lost 1 base and 6 bases respectively, with 10 bases between them. CDR3 length: 14 residues.

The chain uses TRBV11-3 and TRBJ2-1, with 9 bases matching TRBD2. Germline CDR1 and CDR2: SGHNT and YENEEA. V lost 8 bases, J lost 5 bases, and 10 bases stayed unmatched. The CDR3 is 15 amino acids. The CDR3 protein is CASAPGLAGNNEQFF. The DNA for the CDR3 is TGTGCCAGCGCGCCAGGGCTAGCGGGGAACAATGAGCAGTTCTTC.

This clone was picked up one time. Written as DNA, the CDR3 is TGTGCCAGCAGCTTAACTACAGGGACCGGGGAGCTGTTTTTT. Translated, it gives CASSLTTGTGELFF. The rearrangement links TRBV7-9 to TRBJ2-2; the D gene is possibly TRBD1 (6 bases). CDR3 length equals 14 residues. CDR1 and CDR2 from the germline V gene are SEHNR and FQNEAQ (reference sequence). Deletions cut 2 bases from V and 5 bases from J, with 9 bases between.

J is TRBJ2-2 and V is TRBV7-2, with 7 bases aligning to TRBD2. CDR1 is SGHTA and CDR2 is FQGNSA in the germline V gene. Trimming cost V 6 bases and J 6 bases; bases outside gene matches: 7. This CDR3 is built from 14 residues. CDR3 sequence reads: CASRPSGEAGELFF. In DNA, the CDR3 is TGTGCCAGCAGGCCCAGCGGGGAGGCCGGGGAGCTGTTTTTT.

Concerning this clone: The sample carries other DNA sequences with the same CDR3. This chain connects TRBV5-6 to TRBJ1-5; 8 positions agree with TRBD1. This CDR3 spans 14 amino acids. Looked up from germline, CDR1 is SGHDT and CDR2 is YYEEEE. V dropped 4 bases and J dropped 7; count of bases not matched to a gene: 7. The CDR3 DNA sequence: TGTGCCAGCAGCCCCGGACAGGGAGGACAGCCCCAGCATTTT. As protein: CASSPGQGGQPQHF.

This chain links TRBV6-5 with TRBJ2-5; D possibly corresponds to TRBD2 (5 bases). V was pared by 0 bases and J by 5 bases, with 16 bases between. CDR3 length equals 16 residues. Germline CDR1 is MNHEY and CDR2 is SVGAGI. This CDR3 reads CASSYSKQRPGETQYF. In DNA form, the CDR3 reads TGTGCCAGCAGTTACTCGAAACAGAGGCCGGGGGAGACCCAGTACTTC.

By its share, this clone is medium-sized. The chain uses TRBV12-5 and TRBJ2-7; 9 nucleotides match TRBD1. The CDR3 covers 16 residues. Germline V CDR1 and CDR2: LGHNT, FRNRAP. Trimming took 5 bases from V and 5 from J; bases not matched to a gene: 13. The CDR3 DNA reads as TGTGCTAGTGGTCCCCCAGGGGACAGGGTTACCCACGAGCAGTACTTC. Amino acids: CASGPPGDRVTHEQYF.

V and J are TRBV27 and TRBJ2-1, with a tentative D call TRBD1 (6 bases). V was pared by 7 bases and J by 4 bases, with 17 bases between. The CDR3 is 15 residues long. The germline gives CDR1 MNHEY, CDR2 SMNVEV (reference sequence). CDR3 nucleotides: TGTGCCAGCACCGCGTCAGGGGAGTTTTACAATGAGCAGTTCTTC. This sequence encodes CASTASGEFYNEQFF.

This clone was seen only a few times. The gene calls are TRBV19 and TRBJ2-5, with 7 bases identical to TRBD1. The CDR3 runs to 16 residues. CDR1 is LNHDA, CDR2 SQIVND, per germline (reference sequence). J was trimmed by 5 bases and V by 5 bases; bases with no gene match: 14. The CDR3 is CASSARTGRVGETQYF. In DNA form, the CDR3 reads TGTGCCAGTAGTGCTCGGACAGGTCGCGTTGGTGAGACCCAGTACTTC.

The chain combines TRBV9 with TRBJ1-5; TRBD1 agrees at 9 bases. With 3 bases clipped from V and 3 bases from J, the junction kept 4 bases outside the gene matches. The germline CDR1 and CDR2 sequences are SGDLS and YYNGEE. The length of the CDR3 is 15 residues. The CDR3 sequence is CASSAGQGINQPQHF. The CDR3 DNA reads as TGTGCCAGCAGCGCGGGACAGGGAATCAATCAGCCCCAGCATTTT.

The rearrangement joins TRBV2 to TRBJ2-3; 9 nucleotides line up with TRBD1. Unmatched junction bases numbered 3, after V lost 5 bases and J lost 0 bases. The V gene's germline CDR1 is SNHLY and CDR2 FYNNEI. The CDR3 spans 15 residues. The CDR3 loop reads CASSRQGGSTDTQYF. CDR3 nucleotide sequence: TGTGCCAGCAGTCGACAGGGGGGTAGCACAGATACGCAGTATTTT.

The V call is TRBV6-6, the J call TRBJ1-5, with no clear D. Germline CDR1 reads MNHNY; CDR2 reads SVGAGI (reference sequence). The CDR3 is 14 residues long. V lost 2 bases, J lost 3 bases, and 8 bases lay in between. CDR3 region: CASSYGTDNQPQHF. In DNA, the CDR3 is TGTGCCAGCAGTTACGGCACAGACAATCAGCCCCAGCATTTT.

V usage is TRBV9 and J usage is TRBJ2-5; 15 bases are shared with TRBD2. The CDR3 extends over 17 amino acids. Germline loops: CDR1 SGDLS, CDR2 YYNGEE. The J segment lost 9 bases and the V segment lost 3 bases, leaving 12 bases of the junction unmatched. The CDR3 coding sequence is TGTGCCAGCAGCGCATTCTCCGGACTAGCGGGAGGGGAGGCCCAGTACTTC. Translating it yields CASSAFSGLAGGEAQYF.

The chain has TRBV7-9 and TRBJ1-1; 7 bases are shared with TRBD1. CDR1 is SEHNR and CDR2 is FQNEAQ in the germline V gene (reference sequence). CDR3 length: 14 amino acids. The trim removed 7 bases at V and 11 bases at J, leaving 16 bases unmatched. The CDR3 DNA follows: TGTGCCAGCACCTTCGGAGACAGGGCGTTCGGGGCTTTCTTT. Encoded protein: CASTFGDRAFGAFF.

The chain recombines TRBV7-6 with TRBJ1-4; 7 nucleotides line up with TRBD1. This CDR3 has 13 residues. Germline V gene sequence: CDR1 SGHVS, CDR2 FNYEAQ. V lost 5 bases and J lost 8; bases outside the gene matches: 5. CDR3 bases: TGTGCCAGCAGCGACGACAGGGAAGAAAAACTGTTTTTT. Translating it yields CASSDDREEKLFF.

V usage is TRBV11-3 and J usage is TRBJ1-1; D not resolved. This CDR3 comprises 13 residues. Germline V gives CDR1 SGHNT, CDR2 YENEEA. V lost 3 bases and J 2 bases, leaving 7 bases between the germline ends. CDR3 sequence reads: CASSLGKNTEAFF. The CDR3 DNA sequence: TGTGCCAGCAGCTTGGGCAAAAACACTGAAGCTTTCTTT.

The CDR3 DNA reads as TGTGCCAGCAGTTACTCGGTATGGGGCCGCGGGTTCTTC. Its protein is CASSYSVWGRGFF. This rearrangement joins TRBV6-5 to TRBJ2-1; D perhaps matches TRBD1 (5 bases). Trimming took off 0 bases at V and 15 bases at J, with 15 bases between the two ends. Germline V lookup: CDR1 MNHEY, CDR2 SVGAGI. The CDR3 runs to 13 residues.

The CDR3 DNA reads as TGTGCCAGTAGTATAAGTGGGGGCTCGTTATCTGGTGAAAAACTGTTTTTT. Its translation is CASSISGGSLSGEKLFF. The chain joins TRBV19 to TRBJ1-4; D might be TRBD1 (6 bases). The CDR3 is 17 residues long. The V and J ends lost 2 bases and 7 bases respectively, with 20 bases between them. CDR1 and CDR2 from the germline V gene are LNHDA and SQIVND (reference sequence).

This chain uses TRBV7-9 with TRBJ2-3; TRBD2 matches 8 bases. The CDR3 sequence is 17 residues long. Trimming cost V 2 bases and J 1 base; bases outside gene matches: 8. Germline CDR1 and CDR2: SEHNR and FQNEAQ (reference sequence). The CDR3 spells CASSLLRGGGGTDTQYF. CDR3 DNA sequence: TGTGCCAGCAGCTTACTCCGGGGGGGCGGTGGCACAGATACGCAGTATTTT. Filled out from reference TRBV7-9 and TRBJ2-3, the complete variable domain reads DTGVSQNPRHKITKRGQNVTFRCDPISEHNRLYWYRQTLGQGPEFLTYFQNEAQLEKSRLLSDRFSAERPKGSFSTLEIQRTEQGDSAMYLCASSLLRGGGGTDTQYFGPGTRLTVL.